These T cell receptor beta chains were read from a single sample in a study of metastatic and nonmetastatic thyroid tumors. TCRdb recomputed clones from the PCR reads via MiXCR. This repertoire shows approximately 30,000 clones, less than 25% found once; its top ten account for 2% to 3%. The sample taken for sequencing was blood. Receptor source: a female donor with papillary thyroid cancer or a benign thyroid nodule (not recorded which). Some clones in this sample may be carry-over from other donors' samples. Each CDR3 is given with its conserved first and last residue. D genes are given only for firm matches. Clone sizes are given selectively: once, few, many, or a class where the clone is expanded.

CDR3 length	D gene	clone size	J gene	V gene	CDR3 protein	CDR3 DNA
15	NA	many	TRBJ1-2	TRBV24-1	CATSVAQAAGYGYTF	TGTGCCACCAGTGTTGCGCAGGCTGCTGGCTATGGCTACACCTTC
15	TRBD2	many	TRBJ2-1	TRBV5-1	CASSLQLAGRSSQFF	TGCGCCAGCAGCTTGCAGCTAGCGGGTAGATCTAGCCAGTTCTTC
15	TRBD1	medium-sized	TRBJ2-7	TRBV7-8	CASSPGTVSSYEQYF	TGTGCCAGCAGCCCCGGGACAGTTAGCTCCTACGAGCAGTACTTC
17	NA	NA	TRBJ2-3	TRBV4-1	CASSRGVVVRVGDTQYF	TGCGCCAGCAGCCGTGGGGTGGTAGTCAGGGTCGGAGATACGCAGTATTTT
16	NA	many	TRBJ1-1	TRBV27	CASQTGRPGFSAEAFF	TGTGCCAGCCAAACCGGGAGACCAGGCTTTTCCGCTGAAGCTTTCTTT
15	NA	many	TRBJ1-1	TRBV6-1	CASRVMVGGNTEAFF	TGTGCCAGCAGGGTGATGGTGGGGGGGAACACTGAAGCTTTCTTT
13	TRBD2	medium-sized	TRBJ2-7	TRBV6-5	CASSYGGSTEQYF	TGTGCCAGCAGTTACGGCGGGAGTACCGAGCAGTACTTC
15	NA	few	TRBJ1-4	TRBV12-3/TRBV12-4	CASRPEAATNEKLFF	TGTGCCAGCCGACCCGAGGCCGCAACTAATGAAAAACTGTTTTTT
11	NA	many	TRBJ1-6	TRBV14	CASSQEGPLHF	TGTGCCAGCAGCCAAGAGGGGCCCCTCCACTTT
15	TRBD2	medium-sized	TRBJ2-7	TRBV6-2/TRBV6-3	CASSLGRAIVYEQYF	TGTGCCAGCAGTCTCGGGAGGGCCATAGTATACGAGCAGTACTTC
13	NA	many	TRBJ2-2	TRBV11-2	CASSLGVPGELFF	TGTGCCAGCAGCTTAGGGGTGCCCGGGGAGCTGTTTTTT
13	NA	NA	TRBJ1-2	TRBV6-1	CASSRAPHYSYTF	TGTGCCAGCAGTCGCGCCCCACACTACAGCTACACCTTC
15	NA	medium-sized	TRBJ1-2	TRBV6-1	CASSEEVRGFYGYTF	TGTGCCAGCAGTGAAGAAGTTCGCGGGTTCTATGGCTACACCTTC
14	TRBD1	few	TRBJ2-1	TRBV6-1	CASYRDRSYNEQFF	TGCGCCAGCTACAGGGACAGGTCCTACAATGAGCAGTTCTTC
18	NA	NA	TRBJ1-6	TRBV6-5	CASDVGTPGSSYNSPLHF	TGTGCCAGCGACGTGGGGACACCGGGAAGCTCCTATAATTCACCCCTCCACTTT
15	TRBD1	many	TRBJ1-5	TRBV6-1	CASSEGQGVIQPQHF	TGTGCCAGCAGTGAAGGACAGGGGGTTATTCAGCCCCAGCATTTT
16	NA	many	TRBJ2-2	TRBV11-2	CASSSGTYANTGELFF	TGTGCCAGCAGCTCCGGGACGTATGCGAACACCGGGGAGCTGTTTTTT
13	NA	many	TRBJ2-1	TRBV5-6	CASLLGLENEQFF	TGTGCCAGCCTCCTAGGTTTAGAGAATGAGCAGTTCTTC
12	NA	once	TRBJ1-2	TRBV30	CGWSVGPAGATF	TGTGGCTGGAGTGTAGGACCGGCCGGTGCCACCTTC
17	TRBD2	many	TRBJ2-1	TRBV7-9	CASRQGTLAGTINEQFF	TGTGCCAGCAGACAAGGGACACTAGCGGGGACGATCAATGAGCAGTTCTTC
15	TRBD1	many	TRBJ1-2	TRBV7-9	CASSPPDRGDYGYTF	TGTGCCAGCAGCCCACCTGACAGGGGGGACTATGGCTACACCTTC
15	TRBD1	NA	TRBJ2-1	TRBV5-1	CASSLEGQGGHEQFF	TGCGCCAGCAGCTTGGAGGGACAGGGAGGCCATGAGCAGTTCTTC
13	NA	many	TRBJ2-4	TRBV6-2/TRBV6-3	CASSATSTDIQYF	TGTGCCAGCAGCGCGACTAGTACGGACATTCAGTACTTC
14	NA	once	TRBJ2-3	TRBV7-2	CASSPVLVTGTQYF	TGTGCCAGCAGCCCCGTACTCGTCACAGGTACGCAGTATTTT
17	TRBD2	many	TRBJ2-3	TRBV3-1	CASSQAPWGGVGDTQYF	TGTGCCAGCAGCCAAGCCCCATGGGGGGGAGTCGGAGATACGCAGTATTTT
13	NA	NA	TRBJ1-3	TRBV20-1	CSARRDYGNTIYF	TGCAGTGCTCGGAGGGATTATGGAAACACCATATATTTT
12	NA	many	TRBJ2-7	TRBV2	CASTRFAYEQYF	TGTGCCAGCACTAGGTTCGCCTACGAGCAGTACTTC
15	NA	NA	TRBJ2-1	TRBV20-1	CRSRVRTDPNNEQFF	TGCAGATCTAGGGTTAGGACGGACCCAAACAATGAGCAGTTCTTC
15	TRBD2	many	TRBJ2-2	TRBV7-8	CASSSSGRDTGELFF	TGTGCCAGCAGCTCAAGCGGGAGGGACACCGGGGAGCTGTTTTTT
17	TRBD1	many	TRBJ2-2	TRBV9	CASSVPKGQANTGELFF	TGTGCCAGCAGCGTACCCAAAGGACAGGCCAACACCGGGGAGCTGTTTTTT
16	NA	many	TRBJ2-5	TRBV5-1	CASSLALRDDQETQYF	TGCGCCAGCAGCTTGGCCCTCCGGGACGACCAAGAGACCCAGTACTTC
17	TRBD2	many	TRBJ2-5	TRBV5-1	CASSLAPAGGRKETQYF	TGCGCCAGCAGCTTGGCACCAGCGGGAGGGCGTAAGGAGACCCAGTACTTC
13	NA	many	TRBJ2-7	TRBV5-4	CASSRREYGEQYF	TGTGCCAGCAGCCGTCGAGAGTACGGCGAGCAGTACTTC
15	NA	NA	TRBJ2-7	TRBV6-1	CASSERWSENYEHYF	TGTGCCAGCAGTGAAAGATGGTCGGAGAACTACGAGCATTACTTC
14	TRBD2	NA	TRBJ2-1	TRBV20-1	CSARRLAGYNDQFF	TGCAGTGCTAGACGGCTAGCGGGGTACAATGATCAATTCTTC
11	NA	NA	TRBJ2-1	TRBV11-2	CASSLGSLKFF	TGTGCCAGCAGCTTAGGTTCCCTCAAGTTCTTC